The TCR beta chain described here comes from a study of Graves' ophthalmopathy and Graves' hyperthyroidism. Amplification targeted the TCR beta CDR3 regions, with RNA transcripts as the source material. HTBI-primed RT-PCR formed the first round, and a multiplex PCR formed the second. Using its own MiXCR run on the multiplex PCR reads, TCRdb lists one record per CDR3 protein. The data show some 170,000 distinct CDR3 sequences, around 40% seen once. The CDR3 loop spans 17 amino acids. The ends were cut back, 0 bases at V and 1 base at J, with 16 bases in the middle. Germline values: CDR1 SGHRS, CDR2 YFSETQ. This clonotype has at least ten counts.

Sample: peripheral blood. The chain uses TRBV5-1 and TRBJ1-1; weak D call: TRBD1 (6 bases). The source is a man aged 30-40 years with Graves' ophthalmopathy. The CDR3 protein is CASSLAETGIWNTEAFF. The DNA of the CDR3 is TGCGCCAGCAGCTTGGCCGAGACAGGTATTTGGAACACTGAAGCTTTCTTT.